What follows is one T cell receptor beta chain and its context. Its specificity is unknown. V gave up 6 bases and J gave up 8 bases, with 14 bases separating them. Germline V CDR1 and CDR2: GTSNPN, SVGIG (reference sequence). The CDR3 has 12 residues. The sample comes from a study of shared clonotypes between healthy human individuals. Across several immunoSEQ plates, the genomic DNA of each subset was split evenly. The quantity of DNA used in unsorted PBMC replicate PCRs was about 0.3 ug, corresponding to 30,000 or so T cell genomes. Ten immunoSEQ deep assay plates were used to sequence the DNA of unsorted PBMCs. The assay was immunoSEQ multiplex PCR, and TCRdb's table has in-frame clones only and misses some. Seen here are roughly 500,000 clones, 60% to 85% observed once, and the top ten hold 13%. Study results and caveats: The study sampled only blood, and tissue repertoires likely differ.

This receptor was taken from a woman aged 40 to 55 in good health. Some clones in this sample may be carry-over from other donors' samples. The sequencing sample was made of PBMCs. The V gene is TRBV30, the J gene TRBJ2-1, with D possibly being TRBD2 (6 bases). As DNA, the CDR3 is TGTGCCTGCCTGGGCGGGAATGATGAGCAGTTCTTC. Amino acids: CACLGGNDEQFF.